Presented here are 12 T cell receptor beta chains from one specimen sequenced in a study of shared clonotypes between healthy human individuals. CD8 cells regarded as naive lacked CD45RO, were positively chosen for CCR7, and omitted terminally differentiated effector memory CD45RA+ cells. Some clones are missing from TCRdb's copy, which holds only in-frame ones; the method was immunoSEQ multiplex PCR. The sample holds under 2,000,000 clones, about 95% seen once. The specimen sequenced was naive CD8+ T cells sorted from blood. These TCRs come from a young man in good health.

This sequence joins TRBV4-1 and TRBJ2-1; 12 positions agree with TRBD2. Germline trimming cut 5 bases from V and 8 bases from J; bases unmatched to any gene: 13. The CDR3 extends over 17 amino acids. The germline gives CDR1 MGHRA, CDR2 YSYEKL. The CDR3 loop reads CASSAGLAGQIAHEQFF. The CDR3 DNA follows: TGCGCCAGCAGCGCGGGACTAGCGGGCCAAATTGCCCATGAGCAGTTCTTC.

This sequence joins TRBV27 and TRBJ2-3, with TRBD2 identical over 8 bases. The ends lost 5 bases at V and 4 bases at J; junction bases unmatched: 11. Germline V CDR1 and CDR2: MNHEY, SMNVEV (reference sequence). CDR3 length equals 16 residues. The CDR3 sequence: CASSLIKVAGSDTQYF. The CDR3 DNA reads TGTGCCAGCAGTCTAATTAAAGTAGCGGGATCAGATACGCAGTATTTT.

The V gene is TRBV28, the J gene TRBJ1-1; D possibly corresponds to TRBD1 (5 bases). The CDR3 is 14 amino acids. Trimming left V 8 bases short and J 5 bases short, with 18 bases between. Looked up from germline, CDR1 is MDHEN and CDR2 is SYDVKM. The CDR3 DNA sequence: TGTGCCAGCGGTCATCGGGCGGCAGGGACTGAAGCTTTCTTT. This encodes CASGHRAAGTEAFF.

The V gene is TRBV4-1, the J gene TRBJ2-1; D assignment may be TRBD1 or TRBD2 (5 bases each). CDR3 length: 14 residues. Looked up from germline, CDR1 is MGHRA and CDR2 is YSYEKL. The CDR3 region has the DNA TGCGCACACAGCGAGGGATGGGGGAAGGATGAGCAGTTCTTC. This encodes CAHSEGWGKDEQFF.

The rearrangement links TRBV27 to TRBJ1-5; D gene ambiguous. The CDR3 loop spans 19 amino acids. The ends were cut back, 2 bases at V and 4 bases at J, with 24 bases in the middle. Germline V gene lookup returns CDR1 MNHEY and CDR2 SMNVEV (reference sequence). CDR3 DNA sequence: TGTGCCAGCAGTTTACCTCTTGGGCCTCACCGGAAGGCGAATCAGCCCCAGCATTTT. It encodes CASSLPLGPHRKANQPQHF.

The chain couples TRBV27 to TRBJ1-5; D is ambiguous. The CDR3 totals 17 residues. Germline V gene lookup returns CDR1 MNHEY and CDR2 SMNVEV (reference sequence). Deletions cut 1 base from V and 10 bases from J, with 23 bases between. The CDR3 loop is CASSLLSPDGLSIPQHF. The CDR3 bases are TGTGCCAGCAGTTTATTGTCCCCCGACGGCCTATCTATCCCCCAGCATTTT.

To note about this clone: The sample contains more than one DNA sequence encoding this CDR3. The chain recombines TRBV6-5 with TRBJ2-1, with 7 bases identical to TRBD1. The V gene end was trimmed by 8 bases and the J gene end by 0 bases; junction bases not matched to a gene: 1. There are 13 residues in the CDR3. From germline, CDR1 is MNHEY and CDR2 SVGAGI. CDR3 nucleotide sequence: TGTGCCAGCCGGGACAGCTCCTACAATGAGCAGTTCTTC. It encodes CASRDSSYNEQFF.

The rearrangement links TRBV7-2 to TRBJ2-5; 7 bases align to TRBD1. Germline values: CDR1 SGHTA, CDR2 FQGNSA. V dropped 5 bases and J dropped 4; count of bases not matched to a gene: 10. The CDR3 extends over 15 amino acids. Here the CDR3 DNA reads TGTGCCAGCAGCACATTCACAGGGGCAGCAGAGACCCAGTACTTC. Its protein product is CASSTFTGAAETQYF.

This clone was recorded a few times. This rearrangement joins TRBV27 to TRBJ1-6; D is unclear. This CDR3 region has 12 residues. CDR1 and CDR2 from the germline V gene are MNHEY and SMNVEV (reference sequence). V lost 5 bases to trimming and J lost 10 bases, with 9 bases between them. CDR3 in amino acids: CASSPGGSPLHF. CDR3 bases: TGTGCCAGCAGTCCCGGTGGATCACCCCTCCACTTT.

The chain uses TRBV4-3 and TRBJ1-1, with 9 bases that match TRBD1. CDR1 LGHNA and CDR2 YSLEER come from the germline V gene. J gave up 1 base and V 3 bases, and 12 bases lay outside the gene matches. The CDR3 has 18 amino acids. The DNA of the CDR3 is TGCGCCAGCAGCCATCCGGACAGGGGCGACTTAAGGAACACTGAAGCTTTCTTT. This sequence encodes CASSHPDRGDLRNTEAFF.

The chain employs TRBV5-4 and TRBJ2-2, with 12 nucleotides matching TRBD2. The CDR3 loop spans 16 amino acids. Germline CDR1 SGHNT, CDR2 YYREEE (reference sequence). After removal of 4 bases from V and 7 bases from J, the junction contained 8 bases not matched to a gene. This chain's CDR3 is CASSDLAGGPIGELFF. CDR3 sequence (DNA): TGTGCCAGCAGCGACCTAGCGGGGGGGCCTATCGGGGAGCTGTTTTTT.

V and J are TRBV28 and TRBJ2-1, with D perhaps matching TRBD1 (5 bases). V lost 5 bases and J lost 6, with 11 bases in between. In germline, CDR1 is MDHEN, CDR2 SYDVKM. This CDR3 comprises 13 residues. CDR3 protein: CASSQGPFNEQFF. CDR3 nucleotide sequence: TGTGCCAGCAGTCAGGGCCCCTTCAATGAGCAGTTCTTC.